Shown below are 16 T cell receptor beta chains from a single sample sequenced in a study of cytomegalovirus exposure and HLA in healthy donors. 60 Vbeta and 13 Jbeta primers were used in PCR. Repertoires were generated with immunoSEQ multiplex PCR, while TCRdb's copy carries only in-frame clones and drops some. This sample has some 130,000 clones, with roughly 80% found just once. Sequenced sample: PBMCs. These receptors originate from a female donor in good health and CMV-seronegative.

The chain combines TRBV2 with TRBJ2-3, with TRBD2 as a possible D gene (5 bases). V was shortened by 6 bases and J by 6 bases, with 13 bases between the two germline ends. The CDR3 consists of 13 residues. Germline V gene lookup returns CDR1 SNHLY and CDR2 FYNNEI. CDR3 amino acids: CASSQRAADTQYF. The CDR3 DNA reads as TGTGCCAGCAGCCAGAGGGCGGCGGATACGCAGTATTTT.

This clone came up a few times. In DNA, the CDR3 is TGTGCCTGGAGCTTTCAGGGAAATCAGCCCCAGCATTTT. Translating gives CAWSFQGNQPQHF. The chain couples TRBV30 to TRBJ1-5; D might be TRBD1 (5 bases). The CDR3 sequence is 13 residues long. Germline values: CDR1 GTSNPN, CDR2 SVGIG (reference sequence). Trimming left V 3 bases short and J 4 bases short, with 10 bases between.

The chain has TRBV7-2 and TRBJ1-3; D unclear. V was cut by 0 bases and J by 3 bases, with 6 bases left in between. The CDR3 has 14 residues. Germline V CDR1 and CDR2: SGHTA, FQGNSA. This chain's CDR3 is CASSLAGFGNTIYF. CDR3 nucleotides: TGTGCCAGCAGCTTAGCGGGCTTTGGAAACACCATATATTTT.

The V call is TRBV28, the J call TRBJ2-6; D ambiguous. This CDR3 comprises 14 residues. V was clipped by 1 base and J by 3 bases, with 4 bases between them. Germline CDR1 and CDR2: MDHEN and SYDVKM. The CDR3 DNA reads TGTGCCAGCAGTTTATACGGTGGGGCCAACGTCCTGACTTTC. It codes for CASSLYGGANVLTF.

The rearrangement joins TRBV19 to TRBJ1-5; D ambiguous. CDR3 size: 12 residues. Trimming pared 6 bases from V and 8 bases from J, leaving 11 bases between. Germline CDR1 is LNHDA and CDR2 is SQIVND (reference sequence). This CDR3 is CASSLEEEPQHF. The CDR3 DNA reads TGTGCCAGTAGCCTTGAGGAGGAGCCCCAGCATTTT.

The genes are TRBV28 and TRBJ2-7, with D possibly TRBD1 on 6 matching bases. Trimming shortened V by 3 bases and J by 1 base, and 13 bases separated the two germline ends. Germline CDR1 and CDR2: MDHEN and SYDVKM. The CDR3 is 15 residues long. The DNA for the CDR3 is TGTGCCAGCAGTTTGGGTGGGGGCTCATCCTACGAGCAGTACTTC. Translating it yields CASSLGGGSSYEQYF.

The chain joins TRBV27 to TRBJ2-1; a possible D gene is TRBD2 (6 bases). The CDR3 consists of 14 residues. The germline V and J ends were trimmed by 7 bases and 6 bases, with 16 bases remaining between them. Germline V gene sequence: CDR1 MNHEY, CDR2 SMNVEV (reference sequence). This CDR3 reads CASTRFGGFNEQFF. The DNA of the CDR3 is TGTGCCAGCACCCGGTTCGGGGGTTTCAATGAGCAGTTCTTC.

The genes are TRBV7-8 and TRBJ2-2; weak D call: TRBD2 (6 bases). CDR1 is SGHVS, CDR2 FQNEAQ, per germline. The CDR3 runs 14 residues. Trimming left V 10 bases short and J 4 bases short, with 16 bases between. This CDR3 reads CATQEGPSTGELFF. DNA of the CDR3: TGTGCCACCCAGGAGGGCCCGAGCACCGGGGAGCTGTTTTTT.

The chain is built from TRBV5-1 and TRBJ2-7; maybe TRBD2 (6 bases). V was pared by 5 bases and J by 4 bases, with 16 bases between. The V gene's germline CDR1 is SGHRS and CDR2 YFSETQ. The CDR3 has 14 amino acids. The CDR3, as DNA: TGCGCCAGCAGAAATCTCCCTAGCGATTACGAGCAGTACTTC. This encodes CASRNLPSDYEQYF.

In its sample, this clone was seen a few times. At one end the junction does not follow the germline gene, possibly because of a read error. The chain has TRBV28 and TRBJ2-1; the D gene is possibly TRBD1 (6 bases). The CDR3 covers 15 residues. Per germline, CDR1 MDHEN and CDR2 SYDVKM. CDR3 amino acids: CASSFGDTAYIEQFF. The CDR3 nucleotides read TGTGCCAGCAGTTTCGGGGACACAGCCTACATTGAGCAGTTCTTC.

The CDR3 loop is CASSLDLAGGNEQFF. Written as DNA, the CDR3 is TGCGCCAGCAGCTTGGATCTAGCGGGAGGAAATGAGCAGTTCTTC. V usage is TRBV5-1 and J usage is TRBJ2-1; 11 nucleotides match TRBD2. The CDR3 covers 15 residues. After removal of 0 bases from V and 7 bases from J, the junction contained 3 bases not matched to a gene. Germline V gene lookup returns CDR1 SGHRS and CDR2 YFSETQ.

The J gene is TRBJ2-7, the V gene TRBV6-1; 9 bases line up with TRBD2. This CDR3 has 15 amino acids. Unmatched junction bases numbered 3, after V lost 3 bases and J lost 0 bases. CDR1 and CDR2 from the germline V gene are MNHNS and SASEGT. Here the CDR3 reads CASSEDSGSSYEQYF. CDR3 in DNA: TGTGCCAGCAGTGAGGATAGCGGGAGCTCCTACGAGCAGTACTTC.

The chain recombines TRBV13 with TRBJ2-7; D ambiguous. The germline V and J ends were trimmed by 4 bases and 5 bases, with 9 bases remaining between them. Per the germline V gene, CDR1 is PRHDT and CDR2 is FYEKMQ (reference sequence). The CDR3 extends over 12 amino acids. The CDR3 is CASSSGSHEQYF. The CDR3 DNA follows: TGTGCCAGCAGCTCGGGTTCTCACGAGCAGTACTTC.

The chain joins TRBV4-3 to TRBJ2-1; TRBD2 matches at 15 bases. Germline trimming cut 4 bases from V and 9 bases from J; bases unmatched to any gene: 7. This CDR3 region has 16 residues. From germline, CDR1 is LGHNA and CDR2 YSLEER. The DNA for the CDR3 is TGCGCCAGCAGCCGCGGACTAGCGGGAGGGCCGAGTGAGCAGTTCTTC. This gives the protein CASSRGLAGGPSEQFF.

The chain uses TRBV5-8 and TRBJ2-2, with 8 positions matching TRBD1. The CDR3 is made up of 15 amino acids. The ends lost 4 bases at V and 5 bases at J; junction bases unmatched: 7. Germline-derived CDR1 and CDR2 are SGHTS and YDEGEE. The CDR3 protein is CASSKGTGLTGELFF. The DNA for the CDR3 is TGTGCCAGCAGCAAGGGGACAGGCCTTACCGGGGAGCTGTTTTTT. The full variable domain, completed using reference TRBV5-8 and TRBJ2-2, is EAGVTQSPTHLIKTRGQQATLRCSPISGHTSVYWYQQALGLGLQFLLWYDEGEERNRGNFPPRFSGRQFPNYSSELNVNALELEDSALYLCASSKGTGLTGELFFGEGSRLTVL.

The CDR3 region has the DNA TGTGCCAGCAGTGAAGGGGGTGGGGCTTCTCAAGAGACCCAGTACTTC. This gives the protein CASSEGGGASQETQYF. The chain couples TRBV6-1 to TRBJ2-5; the D gene is possibly TRBD1 (5 bases). The CDR3 sequence is 16 residues long. The V end lost 1 base, the J end lost 2 bases, and 14 bases lay between the germline ends. Germline CDR1 reads MNHNS; CDR2 reads SASEGT.